The clone carrying this TCR beta chain was found many times. Its specificity is unknown. This sample was taken from a study of blood T cells in healthy people across ages. Study results and limitations: Diversity was higher, and naive CD4+ cells more numerous, in long-lived donors than in aged donors.

Looked up from germline, CDR1 is SGHKS and CDR2 is YYEKEE (reference sequence). Trimming pared 0 bases from V and 2 bases from J, leaving 8 bases between. CDR3 size: 14 residues. Using a J-beta primer mix together with a sample-barcoded 5' primer, a second PCR was run for roughly 7 to 12 cycles. TCRdb re-called the 5' RACE reads through MiXCR, storing one row per CDR3 protein. This table holds about 1,600,000 distinct CDR3 sequences, roughly 40% found once. This TCR derives from a woman between 18 and 29 years old in good health. What was sequenced was blood. This chain uses TRBV5-5 with TRBJ1-2; D is uncertain. CDR3 protein: CASSLASLNYGYTF. The CDR3 DNA sequence: TGTGCCAGCAGCTTGGCCAGTTTGAACTATGGCTACACCTTC. The variable domain in full, with the rest retrieved from reference TRBV5-5 and TRBJ1-2, is DAGVTQSPTHLIKTRGQQVTLRCSPISGHKSVSWYQQVLGQGPQFIFQYYEKEERGRGNFPDRFSARQFPNYSSELNVNALLLGDSALYLCASSLASLNYGYTFGSGTRLTVV.